There are many counts of the clone carrying this T cell receptor beta chain. TCRdb re-derived calls from the RACE reads in MiXCR, one entry per CDR3 protein. The sample has more than 85,000 distinct CDR3 sequences; 8% to 13% are singletons. CDR1 is SGDLS, CDR2 YYNGEE, per germline. J gave up 4 bases and V 0 bases, and 2 bases lay outside the gene matches. The CDR3 runs to 15 residues. This entry belongs to a study of human T cells and chemical hapten exposure. Time point: patch test 2, 6 weeks after DPC sensitization. Specified treatment: therapeutic diphenylcyclopropenone sensitization with weekly scalp DPC.

This chain joins TRBV9 and TRBJ2-1, with 9 bases identical to TRBD2. Sequenced here: whole blood, sampled in connection with sensitization to the hapten diphenylcyclopropenone (DPC). This clonotype was obtained from a middle-aged man with alopecia areata. Some clones in this sample may be carry-over from other donors' samples. Here the CDR3 DNA reads TGTGCCAGCAGCGTAGGACTAGCGGCTTACAATGAGCAGTTCTTC. It encodes CASSVGLAAYNEQFF.